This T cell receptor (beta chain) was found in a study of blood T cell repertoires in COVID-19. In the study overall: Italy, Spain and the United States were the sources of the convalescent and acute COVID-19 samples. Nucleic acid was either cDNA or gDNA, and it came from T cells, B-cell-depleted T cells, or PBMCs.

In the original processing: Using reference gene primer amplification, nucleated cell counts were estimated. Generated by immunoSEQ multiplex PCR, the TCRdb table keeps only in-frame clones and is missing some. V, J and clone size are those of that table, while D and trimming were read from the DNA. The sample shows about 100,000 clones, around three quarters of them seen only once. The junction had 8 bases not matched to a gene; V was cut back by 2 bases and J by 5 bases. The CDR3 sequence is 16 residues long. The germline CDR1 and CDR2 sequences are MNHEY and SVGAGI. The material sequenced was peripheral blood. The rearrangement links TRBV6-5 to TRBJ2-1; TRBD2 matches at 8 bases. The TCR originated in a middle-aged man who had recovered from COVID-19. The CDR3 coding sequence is TGTGCCAGCAGTTACGGCAATCTAGCGGGCCACAATGAGCAGTTCTTC. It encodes CASSYGNLAGHNEQFF.